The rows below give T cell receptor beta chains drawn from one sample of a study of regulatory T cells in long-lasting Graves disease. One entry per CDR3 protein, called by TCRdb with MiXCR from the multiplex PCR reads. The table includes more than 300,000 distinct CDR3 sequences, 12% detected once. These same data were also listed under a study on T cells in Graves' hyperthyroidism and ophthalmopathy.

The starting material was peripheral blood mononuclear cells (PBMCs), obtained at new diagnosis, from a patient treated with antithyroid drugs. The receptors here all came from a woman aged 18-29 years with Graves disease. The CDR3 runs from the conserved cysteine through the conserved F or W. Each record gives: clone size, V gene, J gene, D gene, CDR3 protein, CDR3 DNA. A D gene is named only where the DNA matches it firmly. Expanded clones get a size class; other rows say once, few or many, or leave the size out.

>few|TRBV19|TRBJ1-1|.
CASSIGQGFGTEAFF
TGTGCCAGTAGTATCGGTCAGGGTTTCGGCACTGAAGCTTTCTTT
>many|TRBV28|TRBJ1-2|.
CASSLRQGRYGYTF
TGTGCCAGCAGTTTAAGGCAGGGGCGGTATGGCTACACCTTC
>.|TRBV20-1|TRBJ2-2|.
CSARRGHTGELFF
TGCAGTGCCCGGCGGGGGCACACCGGGGAGCTGTTTTTT
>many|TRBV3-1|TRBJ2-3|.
CASSQETGKHTDTQYF
TGTGCCAGCAGCCAAGAGACCGGGAAACACACAGATACGCAGTATTTT
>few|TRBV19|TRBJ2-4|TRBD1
CASSPRDRDLRYF
TGTGCCAGTAGCCCCAGAGACAGGGACCTCCGGTACTTC
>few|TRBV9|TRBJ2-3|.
CASSPPWGTDTQYF
TGTGCCAGCAGCCCTCCCTGGGGGACAGATACGCAGTATTTT
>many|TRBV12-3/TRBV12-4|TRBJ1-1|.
CASGGGTEAFF
TGTGCCAGCGGAGGGGGTACTGAAGCTTTCTTT
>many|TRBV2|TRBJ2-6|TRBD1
CASSSGTGGILTF
TGTGCCAGCAGCTCCGGGACAGGGGGTATCCTGACTTTC
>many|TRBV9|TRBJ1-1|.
CASSVAPDQVAFF
TGTGCCAGCAGCGTAGCTCCAGATCAAGTGGCTTTCTTT
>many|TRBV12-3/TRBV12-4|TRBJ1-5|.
CASSLMGQANQPQHF
TGTGCCAGCAGTTTAATGGGACAAGCCAATCAGCCCCAGCATTTT
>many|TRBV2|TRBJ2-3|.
CASSDQRILKDTQYF
TGTGCCAGCAGTGACCAACGGATTTTAAAAGATACGCAGTATTTT
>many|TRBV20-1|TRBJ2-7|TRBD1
CSAHPTRPNRGEGYEQYF
TGCAGTGCTCACCCAACCAGACCTAACAGGGGAGAGGGCTACGAGCAGTACTTC
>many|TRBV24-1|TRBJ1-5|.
CATSLQTWDNQPQHF
TGTGCCACCAGTCTGCAAACTTGGGACAATCAGCCCCAGCATTTT
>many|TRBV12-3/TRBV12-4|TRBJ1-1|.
CASNGRASNFVRVDTEAFF
TGTGCCAGCAACGGCAGGGCCAGCAACTTCGTTCGGGTCGACACTGAAGCTTTCTTT
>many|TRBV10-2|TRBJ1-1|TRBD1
CASSEIPGTGNLISTEAFF
TGCGCCAGCAGTGAAATCCCCGGGACAGGGAATTTAATTTCCACTGAAGCTTTCTTT
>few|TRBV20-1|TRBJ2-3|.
CSALNSFWVSGTDTQYF
TGCAGTGCCCTAAATAGTTTTTGGGTCTCGGGGACAGATACGCAGTATTTT
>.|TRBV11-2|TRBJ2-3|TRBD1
CASSLRDRVDTQYF
TGTGCCAGCAGCTTGAGGGACAGGGTTGATACGCAGTATTTT
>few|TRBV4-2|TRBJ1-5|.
CASSQDDMANQPQHF
TGTGCCAGCAGCCAAGATGATATGGCGAATCAGCCCCAGCATTTT
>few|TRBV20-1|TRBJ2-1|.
CSARASAHSYNGQFF
TGCAGTGCTAGAGCGTCGGCCCACTCCTACAATGGGCAGTTCTTC
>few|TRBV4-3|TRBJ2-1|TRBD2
CASSLGTSGDNEQFF
TGCGCCAGCAGCCTTGGGACTAGCGGGGACAATGAGCAGTTCTTC
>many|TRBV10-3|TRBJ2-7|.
CAISESRGFHEQYF
TGTGCCATCAGTGAGTCACGTGGATTCCACGAGCAGTACTTC
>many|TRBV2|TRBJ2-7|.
CASRAQRALTYEQYF
TGTGCCAGCAGGGCCCAAAGGGCACTGACCTACGAGCAGTACTTC
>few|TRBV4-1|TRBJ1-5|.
CASSQPDTSNQPQHF
TGCGCCAGCAGCCAACCCGACACCAGCAATCAGCCCCAGCATTTT
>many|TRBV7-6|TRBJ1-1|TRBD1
CASSPRQGGGTEAFF
TGTGCCAGCAGCCCTCGACAGGGGGGCGGCACTGAAGCTTTCTTT
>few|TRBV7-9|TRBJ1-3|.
CATQESAGNTIYF
TGTGCCACCCAGGAGAGCGCTGGAAACACCATATATTTT
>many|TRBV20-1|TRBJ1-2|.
CSARVGGSFSGYTF
TGCAGTGCTAGAGTTGGCGGATCCTTCTCTGGCTACACCTTC
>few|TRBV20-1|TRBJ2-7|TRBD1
CSAIGLQGALYEQYF
TGCAGTGCTATAGGGTTACAGGGGGCTCTCTACGAGCAGTACTTC
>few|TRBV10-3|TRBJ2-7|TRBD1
CAISNTGGGYEQYF
TGTGCCATCAGTAATACAGGGGGCGGCTACGAGCAGTACTTC
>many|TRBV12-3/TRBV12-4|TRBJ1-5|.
CASTERGIGANQPQHF
TGTGCCAGCACCGAACGGGGGATAGGGGCCAATCAGCCCCAGCATTTT
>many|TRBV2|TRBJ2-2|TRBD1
CASSHPTGGRRKKTNTGELFF
TGTGCCAGCAGCCACCCAACAGGGGGGAGGCGGAAAAAAACGAACACCGGGGAGCTGTTTTTT
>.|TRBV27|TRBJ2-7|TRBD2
CASSSRLAGGEQYF
TGTGCCAGCAGTTCTAGACTAGCGGGAGGCGAGCAGTACTTC
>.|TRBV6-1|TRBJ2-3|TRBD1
CASRDRAYTDTQYF
TGTGCCAGCCGGGACAGGGCTTACACAGATACGCAGTATTTT
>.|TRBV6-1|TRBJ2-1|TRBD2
CASSRQRERYNEQFF
TGTGCCAGCAGCAGGCAGCGGGAGAGATACAATGAGCAGTTCTTC
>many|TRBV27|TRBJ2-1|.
CASSLGTKGNEQFF
TGTGCCAGCAGTTTGGGGACAAAAGGGAATGAGCAGTTCTTC
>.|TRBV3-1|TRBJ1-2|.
CASSQDRVTAAF
TGTGCCAGCAGCCAAGATCGGGTTACAGCAGCCTTC
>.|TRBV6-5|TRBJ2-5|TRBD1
CASSYSEGAETQYF
TGTGCCAGCAGTTACTCTGAGGGGGCAGAGACCCAGTACTTC
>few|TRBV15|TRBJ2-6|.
CATSRDNSGANVLTF
TGTGCCACCAGCAGAGACAACTCTGGGGCCAACGTCCTGACTTTC
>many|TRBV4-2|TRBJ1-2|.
CASSQLKDSGLYGYTF
TGTGCCAGCAGCCAACTTAAGGACAGTGGACTCTATGGCTACACCTTC
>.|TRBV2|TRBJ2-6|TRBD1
CASHYDPGQGLPGANVLTF
TGTGCCAGCCACTACGATCCGGGACAGGGGTTGCCTGGGGCCAACGTCCTGACTTTC
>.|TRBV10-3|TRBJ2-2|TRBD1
CAISDIRGYNTGELFF
TGTGCCATCAGTGATATCAGGGGGTACAACACCGGGGAGCTGTTTTTT
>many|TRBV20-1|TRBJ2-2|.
CSARFGRYTGELFF
TGCAGTGCTAGGTTCGGGAGATACACCGGGGAGCTGTTTTTT
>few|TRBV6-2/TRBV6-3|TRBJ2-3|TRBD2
CASTPLGAYERGGTDTQYF
TGTGCCAGCACCCCGCTAGGGGCATATGAGCGGGGGGGCACAGATACGCAGTATTTT
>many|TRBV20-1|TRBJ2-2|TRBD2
CSAHRTSGASGELFF
TGCAGTGCTCACCGGACTAGCGGGGCGAGCGGGGAGCTGTTTTTT
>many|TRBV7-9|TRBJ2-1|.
CASSLTPPLLASYNEQFF
TGTGCCAGCAGCTTAACCCCCCCGTTACTAGCTTCCTACAATGAGCAGTTCTTC
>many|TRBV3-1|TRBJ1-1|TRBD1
CASSRYTGASKAFF
TGTGCCAGCAGCCGATATACAGGGGCTTCAAAAGCTTTCTTT
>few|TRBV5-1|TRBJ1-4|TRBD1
CASSSYRGRNEKLFF
TGCGCCAGCAGCTCATACAGGGGGCGGAATGAAAAACTGTTTTTT
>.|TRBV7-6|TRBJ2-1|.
CASSLADSYNEQFF
TGTGCCAGCAGCTTAGCGGACTCCTACAATGAGCAGTTCTTC
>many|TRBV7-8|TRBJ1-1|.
CASSLKRQLSNTEAFF
TGTGCCAGCAGCTTAAAAAGACAGTTATCGAACACTGAAGCTTTCTTT
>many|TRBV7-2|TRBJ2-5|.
CASSLGLGETQYF
TGTGCCAGCAGCTTAGGACTAGGAGAGACCCAGTACTTC
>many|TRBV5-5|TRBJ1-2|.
CASSLAAGLEFDYGYTF
TGTGCCAGCAGCTTGGCTGCAGGGTTAGAGTTTGACTATGGCTACACCTTC
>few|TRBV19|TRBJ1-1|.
CASRTSGAEKAFF
TGTGCCAGTAGAACCTCGGGCGCGGAGAAAGCTTTCTTT
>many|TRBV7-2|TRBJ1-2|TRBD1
CASSLDRDRYGYTF
TGTGCCAGCAGCTTAGACCGGGACAGATATGGCTACACCTTC
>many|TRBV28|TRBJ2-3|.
CASRRDTAFTDTQYF
TGTGCCAGCAGGAGGGACACCGCCTTCACAGATACGCAGTATTTT
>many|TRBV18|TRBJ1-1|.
CASSPYSMKMNTEAFF
TGTGCCAGCTCACCCTATTCTATGAAGATGAACACTGAAGCTTTCTTT
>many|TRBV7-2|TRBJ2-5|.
CASSFAYQETQYF
TGTGCCAGCAGCTTTGCCTATCAAGAGACCCAGTACTTC
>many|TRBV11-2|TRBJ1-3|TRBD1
CASRNRGSSGNTIYF
TGTGCCAGCAGGAACAGGGGGAGCTCTGGAAACACCATATATTTT
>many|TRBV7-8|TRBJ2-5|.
CASSYTRRSVGETQYF
TGTGCCAGCAGCTACACTAGGCGTTCGGTGGGGGAGACCCAGTACTTC
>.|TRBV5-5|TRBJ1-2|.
CASSPPVKGPRGGYTF
TGTGCCAGCAGCCCCCCGGTCAAGGGACCCAGGGGTGGCTACACCTTC
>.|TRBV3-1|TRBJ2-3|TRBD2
CAVQLAGGRGQYF
TGTGCCGTACAACTAGCGGGGGGGCGGGGGCAGTATTTT
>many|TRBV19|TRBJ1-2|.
CASRASSYGYTF
TGTGCCAGTAGAGCCAGCTCATATGGCTACACCTTC